What follows are 6 T cell receptor beta chains derived from one specimen sequenced in a study of blood T cell repertoires in COVID-19. The protocol was immunoSEQ multiplex PCR, while the TCRdb copy is restricted to in-frame clones and leaves out a portion. The sample contains under 250,000 clones, 86% of which appear only once. Sequencing was performed on peripheral blood. These receptors were taken from a man in his 60s with acute or convalescent COVID-19.

This clone appeared a few times. The chain joins TRBV7-2 to TRBJ1-3; D possibly corresponds to TRBD1 (6 bases). Trimming pared 5 bases from V and 0 bases from J, leaving 14 bases between. The CDR3 runs 16 residues. Germline values: CDR1 SGHTA, CDR2 FQGNSA. The DNA of the CDR3 is TGTGCCAGCAGCATGACAGGCTCCAGCTCTGGAAACACCATATATTTT. Its translation: CASSMTGSSSGNTIYF. Supplemented by reference TRBV7-2 and TRBJ1-3, the full variable domain reads GAGVSQSPSNKVTEKGKDVELRCDPISGHTALYWYRQSLGQGLEFLIYFQGNSAPDKSGLPSDRFSAERTGGSVSTLTIQRTQQEDSAVYLCASSMTGSSSGNTIYFGEGSWLTVV.

The rearrangement uses TRBV19 and TRBJ2-6; D remains unclear. CDR1 and CDR2 from the germline V gene are LNHDA and SQIVND (reference sequence). V lost 11 bases and J lost 0, with 14 bases in between. The CDR3 spans 15 residues. As DNA, the CDR3 is TGTGCCTCGCAGTTTTTTCTCTCTGGGGCCAACGTCCTGACTTTC. Its translation: CASQFFLSGANVLTF. The full variable domain, rest sourced from reference TRBV19 and TRBJ2-6, is DGGITQSPKYLFRKEGQNVTLSCEQNLNHDAMYWYRQDPGQGLRLIYYSQIVNDFQKGDIAEGYSVSREKKESFPLTVTSAQKNPTAFYLCASQFFLSGANVLTFGAGSRLTVL.

V gene TRBV9 combines with J gene TRBJ1-6; D is unclear. Per the germline V gene, CDR1 is SGDLS and CDR2 is YYNGEE. This CDR3 region has 15 residues. Trimming cost V 4 bases and J 0 bases, with 8 bases left between them. Here the CDR3 DNA reads TGTGCCAGCAGCCCTGCGCGCTCCTATAATTCACCCCTCCACTTT. This gives the protein CASSPARSYNSPLHF. The variable domain in full, with the rest retrieved from reference TRBV9 and TRBJ1-6, is DSGVTQTPKHLITATGQRVTLRCSPRSGDLSVYWYQQSLDQGLQFLIQYYNGEERAKGNILERFSAQQFPDLHSELNLSSLELGDSALYFCASSPARSYNSPLHFGNGTRLTVT.

CDR3 bases: TGCGCCAGCAGCCAGACTACAACTAATGAAAAACTGTTTTTT. Translation: CASSQTTTNEKLFF. The chain is built from TRBV4-1 and TRBJ1-4; D gene uncertain. CDR1 MGHRA and CDR2 YSYEKL come from the germline V gene. The V end was cut by 3 bases, the J end by 0 bases, with 5 bases between. The CDR3 has 14 residues.

CDR3 in amino acids: CASSYGTGSGVNTEAFF. Written as DNA, the CDR3 is TGCGCCAGCAGCTACGGGACAGGGAGCGGGGTGAACACTGAAGCTTTCTTT. This chain joins TRBV5-1 and TRBJ1-1, with 9 bases aligning to TRBD1. Germline V gene sequence: CDR1 SGHRS, CDR2 YFSETQ. Trimming cost V 3 bases and J 0 bases; bases outside gene matches: 9. The CDR3 consists of 17 residues.

The chain links TRBV3-1 (or the pseudogene TRBV3-2) to TRBJ2-7; 10 positions agree with TRBD1. Germline V gene data show CDR1 as LGHDT and CDR2 as YNNKEL (reference sequence). The CDR3 spans 15 residues. Trimming at V came to 2 bases and at J to 5 bases, leaving 6 bases not matched to a gene. The CDR3 spells CASSQPTGGNNEQYF. CDR3 bases: TGTGCCAGCAGCCAACCGACAGGGGGCAACAACGAGCAGTACTTC.